Listed below are T cell receptor beta chains from one sample, sequenced in a study of identical twins. TCRdb ran MiXCR on the 5' RACE reads and lists one entry per CDR3 protein. The data show 1.5 million to 2 million distinct CDR3 sequences, more than 30% seen once. The sequenced material came from cord blood. The receptors were gathered from a newborn girl in good health. CDR3s include the opening cysteine and the closing phenylalanine or tryptophan. Fields, in order: CDR3 length, clone size, V gene, J gene, D gene, CDR3 protein, CDR3 DNA. D genes are given only for firm matches. Size tells how often a clone was seen (once, few, many) or the class of an expanded clone, and some rows leave it out.

length: 16
size: -
V: TRBV11-2
J: TRBJ2-3
D: TRBD2
CDR3: CANSSTSGVSTDTQYF
DNA: TGTGCCAACAGCTCGACTAGCGGGGTTAGCACAGATACGCAGTATTTT

length: 17
size: few
V: TRBV3-1
J: TRBJ2-7
D: -
CDR3: CASSPTPPGLEGREQYF
DNA: TGTGCCAGCAGTCCTACTCCTCCGGGACTTGAGGGGCGCGAGCAGTACTTC

length: 15
size: -
V: TRBV5-1
J: TRBJ2-5
D: -
CDR3: CASSLSPGRTAGQYF
DNA: TGCGCCAGCAGCCTGTCGCCCGGCCGGACGGCCGGGCAGTACTTC

length: 16
size: many
V: TRBV6-5
J: TRBJ2-3
D: -
CDR3: CASSEPWESGTDTQYF
DNA: TGTGCCAGCAGCGAGCCGTGGGAGTCGGGCACAGATACGCAGTATTTT

length: 16
size: few
V: TRBV27
J: TRBJ1-6
D: TRBD1
CDR3: CASSFLGQGRGSPLHF
DNA: TGTGCCAGCAGTTTCTTGGGACAGGGCAGGGGTTCACCCCTCCACTTT

length: 16
size: few
V: TRBV4-1
J: TRBJ2-1
D: TRBD2
CDR3: CASSQEPSGGANEQFF
DNA: TGCGCCAGCAGCCAAGAGCCCAGCGGGGGGGCCAATGAGCAGTTCTTC

length: 12
size: -
V: TRBV29-1
J: TRBJ1-1
D: TRBD1
CDR3: CSVTQGSTEAFF
DNA: TGCAGCGTTACACAGGGGAGCACTGAAGCTTTCTTT

length: 16
size: -
V: TRBV7-2
J: TRBJ2-5
D: -
CDR3: CASSLEQLVGYNEQYF
DNA: TGTGCCAGCAGCTTAGAGCAACTAGTAGGCTACAATGAGCAGTACTTC

length: 16
size: -
V: TRBV9
J: TRBJ2-7
D: -
CDR3: CASSVGGSGSAYEQYF
DNA: TGTGCCAGCAGCGTAGGGGGATCCGGTTCTGCCTACGAGCAGTACTTC

length: 14
size: -
V: TRBV20-1
J: TRBJ2-1
D: -
CDR3: CSAPEGTDYNEQFF
DNA: TGCAGTGCTCCGGAGGGGACAGATTACAATGAGCAGTTCTTC

length: 14
size: few
V: TRBV4-2
J: TRBJ2-1
D: -
CDR3: CASSQDLLAAEQFF
DNA: TGTGCCAGCAGCCAAGATTTACTAGCTGCTGAGCAGTTCTTC

length: 15
size: -
V: TRBV29-1
J: TRBJ2-1
D: -
CDR3: CSVELTGALGDEQFF
DNA: TGCAGCGTTGAACTAACGGGAGCCCTAGGGGATGAGCAGTTCTTC

length: 12
size: once
V: TRBV20-1
J: TRBJ1-5
D: -
CDR3: CSGGGGNQPQHF
DNA: TGCAGTGGAGGTGGCGGCAATCAGCCCCAGCATTTT

length: 18
size: once
V: TRBV24-1
J: TRBJ2-1
D: -
CDR3: CATSDLRSGTKSYNEQFF
DNA: TGTGCCACCAGTGATTTGCGATCCGGGACAAAATCCTACAATGAGCAGTTCTTC

length: 13
size: few
V: TRBV20-1
J: TRBJ1-2
D: TRBD1
CDR3: CSPSGQGAVGYTF
DNA: TGCAGCCCCTCGGGACAGGGGGCGGTGGGCTACACCTTC

length: 16
size: once
V: TRBV28
J: TRBJ2-5
D: -
CDR3: CASRDGAGSSYNEQYF
DNA: TGTGCCAGCAGAGATGGCGCAGGGAGCTCCTACAATGAGCAGTACTTC

length: 17
size: many
V: TRBV3-1
J: TRBJ2-3
D: TRBD2
CDR3: CASSSIAGGPSTDTQYF
DNA: TGTGCCAGCAGTAGTATAGCGGGAGGGCCGAGCACAGATACGCAGTATTTT

length: 17
size: few
V: TRBV5-1
J: TRBJ2-5
D: TRBD2
CDR3: CASSYKPGLAAQETQYF
DNA: TGCGCCAGCAGCTACAAACCGGGACTAGCGGCACAAGAGACCCAGTACTTC

length: 18
size: few
V: TRBV4-2
J: TRBJ1-2
D: TRBD1
CDR3: CASSQDLGTRGRGYGYTF
DNA: TGTGCCAGCAGCCAAGATTTGGGGACCAGGGGGCGCGGCTATGGCTACACCTTC

length: 16
size: -
V: TRBV28
J: TRBJ1-4
D: -
CDR3: CASGWVTPEPNEKLFF
DNA: TGTGCCAGTGGATGGGTGACCCCGGAGCCTAATGAAAAACTGTTTTTT

length: 14
size: -
V: TRBV20-1
J: TRBJ1-4
D: TRBD1
CDR3: CSARVGQGRSKLFF
DNA: TGCAGTGCTAGAGTTGGACAGGGGAGGTCAAAACTGTTTTTT

length: 11
size: once
V: TRBV29-1
J: TRBJ2-4
D: -
CDR3: CSVEKGAEQYF
DNA: TGCAGCGTTGAAAAAGGGGCTGAGCAGTACTTC

length: 17
size: few
V: TRBV6-5
J: TRBJ2-7
D: -
CDR3: CASSYSIPGGCSYEQYF
DNA: TGTGCCAGCAGTTACTCGATTCCCGGGGGCTGTTCCTACGAGCAGTACTTC

length: 15
size: -
V: TRBV12-3/TRBV12-4
J: TRBJ1-5
D: -
CDR3: CASSPLLGGNQPQHF
DNA: TGTGCCAGCAGTCCCCTTTTGGGGGGCAATCAGCCCCAGCATTTT

length: 11
size: -
V: TRBV20-1
J: TRBJ1-4
D: -
CDR3: CSANQGEKLFF
DNA: TGCAGTGCTAACCAGGGTGAAAAACTGTTTTTT

length: 15
size: once
V: TRBV20-1
J: TRBJ2-3
D: -
CDR3: CSASGLSPLADTQYF
DNA: TGCAGTGCTAGTGGGCTCTCCCCCTTGGCAGATACGCAGTATTTT

length: 14
size: few
V: TRBV20-1
J: TRBJ1-2
D: -
CDR3: CSARDHVRRYGYTF
DNA: TGCAGTGCTAGAGATCACGTACGGAGATATGGCTACACCTTC